The clone carrying this T cell receptor beta chain was found once. Antigen specificity is unknown. This sample is part of a study of T cell responses to AZD1222 COVID-19 vaccine. Study results and caveats: Among those given AZD1222, only five or six were seropositive at baseline. Sampling captured repertoires only after the peak T cell response. The donors showed a predominance of white British ancestry and of females, with possible underestimation of clonal diversity.

Profiled with immunoSEQ multiplex PCR; TCRdb holds only in-frame clones, not every one. Among more than 85,000 clones listed, 80% to 90% were seen once. Trimming took 5 bases from V and 5 from J, leaving 22 bases between them. CDR1 is SGHTA and CDR2 is FQGTGA in the germline V gene. There are 16 residues in the CDR3. The starting material was peripheral blood, obtained on day 0 of AZD1222 vaccination. The source of this sequence is an adult in good health. V is TRBV7-3 and J is TRBJ2-7; D is tentatively TRBD1 or TRBD2 (5 bases each). CDR3 in DNA: TGTGCCAGCAGCCTACTAGGCAGGCTGGGGACCAACGAGCAGTACTTC. This encodes CASSLLGRLGTNEQYF. Variable domain in full (rest from reference TRBV7-3 and TRBJ2-7): GAGVSQTPSNKVTEKGKYVELRCDPISGHTALYWYRQSLGQGPEFLIYFQGTGAADDSGLPNDRFFAVRPEGSVSTLKIQRTERGDSAVYLCASSLLGRLGTNEQYFGPGTRLTVT.